What follows are 5 T cell receptor beta chains derived from one specimen sequenced in a study of CD8 T cells in ankylosing spondylitis. TCRdb used MiXCR to reprocess the 5' RACE reads, holding one entry per CDR3 protein. The data hold 250,000 to 400,000 distinct CDR3 sequences, with roughly 12% observed a single time. The sample consisted of blood, either unsorted or a sorted T cell fraction (not recorded which). Receptors originate from a female donor with ankylosing spondylitis or in good health (not recorded which).

The chain is built from TRBV7-2 and TRBJ2-3, with a weak D call TRBD2 (8 bases). V was pared by 2 bases and J by 1 base, with 13 bases between. Germline V gene lookup returns CDR1 SGHTA and CDR2 FQGNSA. The CDR3 spans 16 residues. CDR3 region: CASSLSGRGRTDTQYF. The CDR3 DNA follows: TGTGCCAGCAGCTTATCCGGGAGGGGGCGCACAGATACGCAGTATTTT.

J is TRBJ1-4 and V is TRBV21-1; the table's D call, TRBD1, has no DNA check behind it. TRBV21-1 is marked as a pseudogene. This CDR3 region has 15 residues. The CDR3 protein is CASKLTGDHNEKLFF. CDR3 DNA: TGTGCCAGCAAGTTGACAGGGGACCATAATGAAAAACTGTTTTTT.

This clonotype was recorded many times. The CDR3 loop reads CASSFGFSRDTGELFF. The CDR3 DNA sequence: TGTGCCAGCAGTTTCGGGTTTAGTCGTGACACCGGGGAGCTGTTTTTT. The chain combines TRBV12-3 or TRBV12-4 with TRBJ2-2, with D hard to call. V was clipped by 3 bases and J by 3 bases, with 14 bases between them. CDR3 length equals 16 residues.

This chain joins TRBV18 and TRBJ1-5; D is unresolved. This CDR3 spans 13 amino acids. The germline V and J ends were trimmed by 8 bases and 2 bases, with 10 bases remaining between them. Germline V gives CDR1 KGHSH, CDR2 LQKENI. CDR3 region: CASAELRNQPQHF. In DNA form, the CDR3 reads TGTGCCAGCGCCGAACTACGCAATCAGCCCCAGCATTTT.

This clonotype was counted many times. CDR3 protein: CASSQTDRIYEQYF. The DNA of the CDR3 is TGCGCCAGCAGCCAAACGGACAGGATTTACGAGCAGTACTTC. The J gene is TRBJ2-7, the V gene TRBV5-1; 7 bases are shared with TRBD1. V shed 4 bases and J 4 bases; nucleotides not matched to a gene: 8. Germline-derived CDR1 and CDR2 are SGHRS and YFSETQ. CDR3 length: 14 amino acids.